This TCR beta chain was documented in a study of OX40 agonist ivuxolimab in advanced cancers. Study-wide context: Having had anti-PD-1, anti-PD-L1 or anti-CTLA-4 therapy before was allowed, and approximately 40% had some.

Sequencing was performed with immunoSEQ multiplex PCR; in TCRdb, only in-frame clones are kept and a portion is missing. The sample yields about 72,000 clones, 81% seen once. In its sample, this clone was seen once. The CDR3 sequence is 15 residues long. Germline V gene data show CDR1 as MNHNY and CDR2 as SVGAGI (reference sequence). V dropped 5 bases and J dropped 0 bases, with 11 bases sitting between them. The V call is TRBV6-6, the J call TRBJ1-5; D gene unclear. The sequencing used CD4+ or CD8+ T cells sorted from blood, collected in a trial of the OX40 agonist ivuxolimab. The origin of this receptor is an adult with an advanced solid tumor such as melanoma, head and neck, liver or kidney cancer. CDR3 loop: CASSLLDPSNQPQHF. The CDR3, as DNA: TGTGCCAGCAGTCTTCTTGACCCTAGCAATCAGCCCCAGCATTTT.